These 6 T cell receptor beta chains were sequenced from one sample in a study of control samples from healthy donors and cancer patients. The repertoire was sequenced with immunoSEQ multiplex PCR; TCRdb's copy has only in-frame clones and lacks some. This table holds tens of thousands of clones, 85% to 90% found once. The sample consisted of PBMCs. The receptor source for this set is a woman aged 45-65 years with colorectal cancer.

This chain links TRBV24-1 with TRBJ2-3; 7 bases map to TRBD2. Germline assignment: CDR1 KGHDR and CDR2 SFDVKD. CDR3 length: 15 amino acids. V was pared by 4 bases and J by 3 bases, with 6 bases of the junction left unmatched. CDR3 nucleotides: TGTGCCACCAGTGACGAGCGGGGTGGGACAGATACGCAGTATTTT. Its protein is CATSDERGGTDTQYF.

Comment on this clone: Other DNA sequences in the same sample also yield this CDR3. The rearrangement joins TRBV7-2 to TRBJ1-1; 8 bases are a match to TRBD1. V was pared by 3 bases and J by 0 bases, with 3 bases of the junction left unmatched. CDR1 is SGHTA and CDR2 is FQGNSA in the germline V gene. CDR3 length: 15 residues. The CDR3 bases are TGTGCCAGCAGCTTTTCAGGGGGCTTGAACACTGAAGCTTTCTTT. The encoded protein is CASSFSGGLNTEAFF.

The CDR3 protein is CASTSRTAGNTIYF. In nucleotides, the CDR3 is TGTGCCAGCACCTCCCGGACAGCTGGAAACACCATATATTTT. V and J are TRBV5-8 and TRBJ1-3, with D perhaps TRBD1 (6 bases). Germline V gene sequence: CDR1 SGHTS, CDR2 YDEGEE. V lost 6 bases, J lost 2 bases, and 12 bases lay in between. This CDR3 spans 14 amino acids.

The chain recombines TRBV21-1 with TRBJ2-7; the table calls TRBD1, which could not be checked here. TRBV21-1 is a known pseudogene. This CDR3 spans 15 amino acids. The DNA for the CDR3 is TGTGCCAGCAGCAAAGATAGCAGGGGCTCCTACGAGCAGTACGTC. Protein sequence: CASSKDSRGSYEQYV.

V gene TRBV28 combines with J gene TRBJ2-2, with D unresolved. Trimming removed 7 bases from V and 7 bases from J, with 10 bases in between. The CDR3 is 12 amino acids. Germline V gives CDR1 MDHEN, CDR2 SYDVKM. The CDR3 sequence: CASTTVNGELFF. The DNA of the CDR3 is TGTGCCAGCACAACAGTGAACGGGGAGCTGTTTTTT.

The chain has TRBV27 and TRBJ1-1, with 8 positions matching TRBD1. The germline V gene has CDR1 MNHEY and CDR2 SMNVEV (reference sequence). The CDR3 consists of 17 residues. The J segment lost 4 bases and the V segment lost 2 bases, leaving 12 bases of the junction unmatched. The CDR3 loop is CASSLGQGRGKFTEAFF. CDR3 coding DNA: TGTGCCAGCAGTTTAGGACAGGGACGGGGAAAATTCACTGAAGCTTTCTTT.